This TCR beta chain appears in the sequencing data of a study of CD8+ T cells in alopecia areata. Background on the study: A 6-month period off drug followed tofacitinib, which lasted 6 to 18 months. Study-wide results and caveats: TCR sharing was clearer in mice than between patients, perhaps partly owing to patient HLA diversity.

Treatment of the sample: oral pan-JAK inhibitor, 5-10 mg twice daily. Those with alopecia areata gave lesional scalp punch biopsies and peripheral blood. The authors extracted RNA and reverse transcribed it into cDNA as the sequencing template. The repertoire was sequenced with immunoSEQ multiplex PCR; TCRdb's copy has only in-frame clones and lacks some. The profile shows under 350,000 clones, 58% of them singletons. This clone has only a few counts. Its antigen is undetermined. V shed 6 bases and J shed 5 bases, with 16 bases lying between them. Germline assignment: CDR1 MNHEY and CDR2 SMNVEV (reference sequence). The CDR3 totals 14 residues.

This TCR was sampled from a human donor with alopecia areata. The V call is TRBV27, the J call TRBJ2-5, with D tentatively TRBD2 (6 bases). The material was CD4+ T cells sorted from blood, obtained at week 24, from a patient treated with tofacitinib. The CDR3 sequence: CASRLAGTGETQYF. The CDR3 region has the DNA TGTGCCAGCAGACTAGCCGGGACCGGGGAGACCCAGTACTTC.